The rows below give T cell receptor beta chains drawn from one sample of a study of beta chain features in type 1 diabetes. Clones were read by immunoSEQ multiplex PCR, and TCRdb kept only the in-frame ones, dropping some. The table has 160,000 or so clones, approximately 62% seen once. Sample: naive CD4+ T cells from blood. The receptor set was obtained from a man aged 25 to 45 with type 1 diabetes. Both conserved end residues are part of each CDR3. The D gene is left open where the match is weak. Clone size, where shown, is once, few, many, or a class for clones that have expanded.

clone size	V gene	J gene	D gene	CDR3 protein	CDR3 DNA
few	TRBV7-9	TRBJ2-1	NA	CASRQRDGNNEQFF	TGTGCCAGCAGGCAACGGGACGGGAACAATGAGCAGTTCTTC
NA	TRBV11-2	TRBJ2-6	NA	CASSLAGANVLTF	TGTGCCAGCAGCTTAGCTGGGGCCAACGTCCTGACTTTC
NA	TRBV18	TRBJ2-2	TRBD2	CASSLGAGVYTGELFF	TGTGCCAGCTCACTCGGAGCGGGGGTTTACACCGGGGAGCTGTTTTTT
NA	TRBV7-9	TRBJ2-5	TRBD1	CASSHTGGLSETQYF	TGTGCCAGCAGCCACACAGGGGGCCTTTCTGAGACCCAGTACTTC
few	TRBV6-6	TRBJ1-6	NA	CASSYRGEKNSPLHF	TGTGCCAGCAGTTACCGGGGCGAGAAGAATTCACCCCTCCACTTT
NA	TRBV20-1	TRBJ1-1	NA	CSVSRVTEAFF	TGCAGTGTCTCCAGGGTAACTGAAGCTTTCTTT
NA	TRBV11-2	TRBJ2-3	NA	CASSLLPPSTDTQYF	TGTGCCAGCAGCTTATTGCCCCCCTCCACAGATACGCAGTATTTT
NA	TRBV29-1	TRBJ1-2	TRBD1	CSVVGQGNGYTF	TGCAGCGTTGTCGGACAGGGGAATGGCTACACCTTC
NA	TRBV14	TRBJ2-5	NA	CASSQVDKTQYF	TGTGCCAGCAGCCAAGTAGACAAGACCCAGTACTTC
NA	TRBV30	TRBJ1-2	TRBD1	CAWSQTGMYGYTF	TGTGCCTGGAGCCAGACAGGGATGTATGGCTACACCTTC
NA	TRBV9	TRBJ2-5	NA	CASSVGGIEETQYF	TGTGCCAGCAGCGTAGGGGGAATTGAAGAGACCCAGTACTTC
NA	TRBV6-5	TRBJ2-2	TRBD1	CASRWTGGNTGELFF	TGTGCCAGCAGGTGGACAGGGGGCAACACCGGGGAGCTGTTTTTT
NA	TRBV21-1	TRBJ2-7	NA	CAIRAGRLSYEQYF	TGTGCCATACGTGCGGGACGCCTATCCTACGAGCAGTACTTC
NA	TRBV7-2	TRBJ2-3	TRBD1	CASSLVSDRAGDTQYF	TGTGCCAGCAGCCTCGTCTCGGACAGGGCAGGAGATACGCAGTATTTT
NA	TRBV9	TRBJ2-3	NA	CASSVDRGSDTQYF	TGTGCCAGCAGCGTAGATCGGGGCTCAGATACGCAGTATTTT
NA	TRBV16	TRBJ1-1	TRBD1	CASSHPRTGGTEAFF	TGTGCCAGCAGCCATCCTAGGACAGGGGGCACTGAAGCTTTCTTT
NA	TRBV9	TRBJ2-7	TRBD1	CASSSGQGGYEQYF	TGTGCCAGCAGCTCGGGACAGGGCGGCTACGAGCAGTACTTC
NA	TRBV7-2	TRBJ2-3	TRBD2	CASSGSGTSGVTDTQYF	TGTGCCAGCAGCGGTTCCGGGACTAGCGGGGTCACAGATACGCAGTATTTT
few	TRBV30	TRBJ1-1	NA	CAWSGTANTEAFF	TGTGCCTGGAGTGGGACAGCGAACACTGAAGCTTTCTTT
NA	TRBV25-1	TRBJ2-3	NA	CASRPPTGTDTQYF	TGTGCCAGCCGTCCCCCCACCGGAACAGATACGCAGTATTTT
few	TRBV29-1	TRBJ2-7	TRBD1	CSVEPGPGQGAREQYF	TGCAGCGTTGAGCCTGGTCCGGGACAGGGGGCTAGGGAGCAGTACTTC
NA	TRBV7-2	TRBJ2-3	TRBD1	CASSRDRVTDTQYF	TGTGCCAGCAGCCGGGACAGGGTAACAGATACGCAGTATTTT
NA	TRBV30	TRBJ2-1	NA	CAYQIGLDEQFF	TGTGCCTACCAAATAGGCCTGGATGAGCAGTTCTTC
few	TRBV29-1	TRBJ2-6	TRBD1	CSVGQGLSGANVLTF	TGCAGCGTCGGACAGGGGTTAAGTGGGGCCAACGTCCTGACTTTC
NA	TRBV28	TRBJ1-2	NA	CASSSDATSYGYTF	TGTGCCAGCAGTTCGGACGCTACTAGCTATGGCTACACCTTC
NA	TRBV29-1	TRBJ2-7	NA	CSVGSTFEQYF	TGCAGCGTTGGTTCGACATTCGAGCAGTACTTC